This T cell receptor (beta chain) was sequenced during a study of cytomegalovirus exposure and HLA in healthy donors. General study results and limits: In an earlier analysis, about 90% or about 30%: the productive usage of most TCR beta V segments. A list of 150 to 200 TCR beta chains associated with cytomegalovirus was given.

CDR1 is GTSNPN and CDR2 is SVGIG in the germline V gene (reference sequence). This CDR3 spans 12 amino acids. V lost 8 bases to trimming and J lost 8 bases; unmatched junction nucleotides: 3. The PCR contained 60 Vbeta and 13 Jbeta primers. Measured with immunoSEQ multiplex PCR; TCRdb has only the in-frame clones, and not every one. The sample includes about 130,000 clones, under 90% of them seen just once. Those who donated were healthy bone marrow donors. Comment on this clone: Its cognate antigen is unknown.

The J gene is TRBJ2-1, the V gene TRBV30, with 13 bases aligning to TRBD2. Material: PBMCs. This clonotype was obtained from a man younger than 30 in good health and CMV-seronegative. The CDR3 region has the DNA TGTGCCCGGACTAGCGGGGGCGATGAGCAGTTCTTC. Encoded protein: CARTSGGDEQFF.